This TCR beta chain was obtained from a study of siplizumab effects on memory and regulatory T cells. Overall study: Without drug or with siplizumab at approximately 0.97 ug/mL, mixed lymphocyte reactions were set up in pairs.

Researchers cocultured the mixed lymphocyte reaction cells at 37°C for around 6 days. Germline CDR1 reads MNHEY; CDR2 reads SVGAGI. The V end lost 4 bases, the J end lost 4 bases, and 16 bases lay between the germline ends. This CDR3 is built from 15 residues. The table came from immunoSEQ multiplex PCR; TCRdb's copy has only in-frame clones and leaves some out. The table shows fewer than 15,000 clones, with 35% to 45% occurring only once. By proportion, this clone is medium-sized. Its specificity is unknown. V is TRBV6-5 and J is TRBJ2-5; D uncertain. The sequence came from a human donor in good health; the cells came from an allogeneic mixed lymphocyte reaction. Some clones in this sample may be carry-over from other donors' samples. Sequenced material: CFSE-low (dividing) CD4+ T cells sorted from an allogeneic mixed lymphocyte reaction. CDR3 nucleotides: TGTGCCAGCAGTTCCCCCACCGCCTGGGGAGAGACCCAGTACTTC. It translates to CASSSPTAWGETQYF.